One sample yielded the 29 T cell receptor beta chains listed below, sequenced in a study of cytomegalovirus exposure and HLA in healthy donors. The data were produced by immunoSEQ multiplex PCR, yet TCRdb's version contains in-frame clones alone and is incomplete. The table includes approximately 270,000 clones, about 90% detected once. Input material: PBMCs. The receptor set was obtained from a man aged 18 to 29 in good health and CMV-seropositive.

As for this clone: Within the sample, other DNA sequences also encode this same CDR3. This chain uses TRBV29-1 with TRBJ2-1, with TRBD2 matching 15 bases. The CDR3 totals 17 residues. Germline loops: CDR1 SQVTM, CDR2 ANQGSEA. V trimming: 6 bases; J trimming: 3 bases; junction bases outside the gene matches: 9. The DNA of the CDR3 is TGCAGCGTACGGACTAGCGGGAGGGCCCTAGGCTACAATGAGCAGTTCTTC. Residues: CSVRTSGRALGYNEQFF.

The gene calls are TRBV7-3 and TRBJ2-3; 8 bases align to TRBD1. After removal of 2 bases from V and 4 bases from J, the junction contained 5 bases not matched to a gene. The germline CDR1 and CDR2 sequences are SGHTA and FQGTGA. This CDR3 is 15 amino acids long. The CDR3 bases are TGTGCCAGCAGCTTACAGGGGGCGTCGTCAGATACGCAGTATTTT. This translates into CASSLQGASSDTQYF.

V is TRBV6-5 and J is TRBJ2-2; a weak D match, TRBD2 (5 bases). Per the germline V gene, CDR1 is MNHEY and CDR2 is SVGAGI. V was trimmed by 6 bases and J by 7 bases, leaving 12 bases between them. The CDR3 is 13 amino acids. CDR3 residues: CASRVRGNGELFF. CDR3 in DNA: TGTGCCAGCAGGGTGCGAGGGAACGGGGAGCTGTTTTTT.

This chain joins TRBV7-2 and TRBJ2-7; no clear D gene. This CDR3 is 13 amino acids long. Germline assignment: CDR1 SGHTA and CDR2 FQGNSA. V was pared by 4 bases and J by 5 bases, with 12 bases between. CDR3 residues: CASSSQAGNEQYF. CDR3 coding DNA: TGTGCCAGCAGCTCCCAAGCTGGCAACGAGCAGTACTTC. Full variable domain (rest looked up from reference TRBV7-2 and TRBJ2-7): GAGVSQSPSNKVTEKGKDVELRCDPISGHTALYWYRQSLGQGLEFLIYFQGNSAPDKSGLPSDRFSAERTGGSVSTLTIQRTQQEDSAVYLCASSSQAGNEQYFGPGTRLTVT.

J is TRBJ1-2 and V is TRBV7-2, with TRBD1 matching 7 bases. The trim removed 1 base at V and 1 base at J, leaving 15 bases unmatched. The CDR3 spans 19 residues. In germline, CDR1 is SGHTA, CDR2 FQGNSA. The CDR3 nucleotides are TGTGCCAGCAGCTTAGATGGCGTATTGGGGACAGAGTTTAACTATGGCTACACCTTC. Encoded protein: CASSLDGVLGTEFNYGYTF.

As regards this clone: Different DNA sequences within this sample yield the same CDR3. The chain recombines TRBV28 with TRBJ1-2; possible D gene TRBD1, 6 bases. V was shortened by 3 bases and J by 2 bases, with 7 bases between the two germline ends. This CDR3 is 13 amino acids long. Germline V CDR1 and CDR2: MDHEN, SYDVKM. The CDR3 is CASSFTGNYGYTF. CDR3 DNA sequence: TGTGCCAGCAGTTTCACAGGGAACTATGGCTACACCTTC.

This chain links TRBV5-4 with TRBJ2-5; 10 bases map to TRBD1. The V segment lost 3 bases and the J segment 5 bases; nucleotides outside the gene matches: 7. Germline V lookup: CDR1 SGHNT, CDR2 YYREEE (reference sequence). This CDR3 is built from 15 residues. The CDR3 DNA follows: TGTGCCAGCAGCTCGGGGACAGGGGCCTCGGAGACCCAGTACTTC. Protein sequence: CASSSGTGASETQYF.

The V call is TRBV27, the J call TRBJ2-3; the match to TRBD2 covers 11 bases. The CDR3 length is 21 residues. Germline values: CDR1 MNHEY, CDR2 SMNVEV (reference sequence). V lost 5 bases to trimming and J lost 6 bases; unmatched junction nucleotides: 25. CDR3 amino acids: CASSRFGLPAGSGRAPDTQYF. CDR3 DNA sequence: TGTGCCAGCAGTCGGTTCGGGCTCCCCGCGGGTAGCGGGAGGGCCCCGGATACGCAGTATTTT.

The CDR3 protein is CSVTRGSTEAFF. CDR3 DNA: TGCAGCGTTACCAGGGGATCCACTGAAGCTTTCTTT. This sequence joins TRBV29-1 and TRBJ1-1, with D possibly matching TRBD1 (6 bases). The germline gives CDR1 SQVTM, CDR2 ANQGSEA. The CDR3 is 12 amino acids. Trimming took off 5 bases at V and 4 bases at J, with 11 bases between the two ends.

V gene TRBV5-1 combines with J gene TRBJ1-1, with no clear D. Deletions cut 2 bases from V and 1 base from J, with 6 bases between. This CDR3 comprises 13 residues. Germline assignment: CDR1 SGHRS and CDR2 YFSETQ. The CDR3 DNA reads TGCGCCAGCAGCTTTGGTAAGAACACTGAAGCTTTCTTT. It encodes CASSFGKNTEAFF.

V is TRBV9 and J is TRBJ2-1; D is perhaps TRBD2 (5 bases). This CDR3 has 16 amino acids. CDR1 is SGDLS, CDR2 YYNGEE, per germline. Trimming took 0 bases from V and 3 from J, leaving 13 bases between them. For the CDR3, the DNA is TGTGCCAGCAGCGTAGGCGCCAGCGGAGACTACAATGAGCAGTTCTTC. As protein: CASSVGASGDYNEQFF.

The chain employs TRBV4-1 and TRBJ2-2; 12 bases map to TRBD2. V lost 1 base and J lost 3; bases outside the gene matches: 3. This CDR3 has 17 amino acids. Germline values: CDR1 MGHRA, CDR2 YSYEKL. CDR3 region: CASSQGTSGIDTGELFF. Here the CDR3 DNA reads TGCGCCAGCAGCCAAGGGACTAGCGGGATCGACACCGGGGAGCTGTTTTTT.

This clone has just a few counts. The rearrangement uses TRBV19 and TRBJ1-1, with unresolved D. Trimming pared 3 bases from V and 1 base from J, leaving 6 bases between. The germline gives CDR1 LNHDA, CDR2 SQIVND (reference sequence). CDR3 size: 13 residues. CDR3 DNA sequence: TGTGCCAGTAGTATGATGGGGAACACTGAAGCTTTCTTT. This sequence encodes CASSMMGNTEAFF.

This clone was detected many times. The V call is TRBV27, the J call TRBJ1-5; a weak D match, TRBD1 (5 bases). CDR1 and CDR2 from the germline V gene are MNHEY and SMNVEV (reference sequence). The CDR3 totals 13 residues. V shed 4 bases and J shed 6 bases, with 10 bases lying between them. As DNA, the CDR3 is TGTGCCAGCAGTTCCCAGGGTCGTCAGCCCCAGCATTTT. Translation gives CASSSQGRQPQHF.

This CDR3 reads CATSAASKGTQYF. The DNA for the CDR3 is TGTGCCACCAGCGCAGCTTCCAAGGGGACCCAGTACTTC. The chain joins TRBV15 to TRBJ2-5, with D uncertain. The CDR3 consists of 13 residues. V was shortened by 5 bases and J by 7 bases, with 14 bases between the two germline ends. Germline CDR1 LNHNV, CDR2 YYDKDF (reference sequence).

The chain is built from TRBV6-5 and TRBJ1-1, with a possible D match to TRBD1 (6 bases). From germline, CDR1 is MNHEY and CDR2 SVGAGI. The CDR3 loop spans 14 amino acids. Trimming shortened V by 6 bases and J by 7 bases, and 18 bases separated the two germline ends. CDR3 residues: CASRNRGAEGEAFF. The CDR3 coding sequence is TGTGCCAGCAGAAACCGGGGGGCAGAGGGTGAAGCTTTCTTT.

This chain connects TRBV5-6 to TRBJ2-7, with D maybe TRBD2 (6 bases). The CDR3 has 13 amino acids. Trimming took 4 bases from V and 3 from J, leaving 11 bases between them. CDR1 is SGHDT, CDR2 YYEEEE, per germline. CDR3 sequence: CASSRGTYYEQYF. The CDR3 DNA is TGTGCCAGCAGCCGGGGGACGTACTACGAGCAGTACTTC.

This chain's CDR3 is CAWSVGTGVYEQYF. CDR3 sequence (DNA): TGTGCCTGGAGTGTAGGGACAGGGGTCTACGAGCAGTACTTC. The chain uses TRBV30 and TRBJ2-7; 10 nucleotides match TRBD1. The germline V gene has CDR1 GTSNPN and CDR2 SVGIG (reference sequence). J gave up 3 bases and V 0 bases, and 2 bases lay outside the gene matches. The CDR3 loop spans 14 amino acids.

A word on this clone: At one of its ends the junction is not consistent with the germline gene, which may arise from a read error. V usage is TRBV2 and J usage is TRBJ2-3, with TRBD2 identical over 7 bases. The CDR3 is 15 amino acids. Germline V lookup: CDR1 SNHLY, CDR2 FYNNEI. CDR3 DNA sequence: TGTGCCAGCATTGAAGGACTAGTATTGTCGGATACGCAGTATTTT. Residues: CASIEGLVLSDTQYF.

The rearrangement links TRBV12-5 to TRBJ1-1; D is unresolved. This CDR3 region has 12 residues. V was clipped by 6 bases and J by 6 bases, with 11 bases between them. The germline CDR1 and CDR2 sequences are LGHNT and FRNRAP. CDR3 sequence reads: CASGLSLSEAFF. The CDR3, as DNA: TGTGCTAGTGGCCTCAGTTTGTCTGAAGCTTTCTTT.

The CDR3 nucleotides are TGTGCCAGCAGTGAAAACTGGCAGTCCAAAAACATTCAGTACTTC. Protein product: CASSENWQSKNIQYF. The V call is TRBV2, the J call TRBJ2-4, with D uncertain. The CDR3 covers 15 residues. Trimming left V 2 bases short and J 2 bases short, with 10 bases between. The germline V gene has CDR1 SNHLY and CDR2 FYNNEI.

The chain carries TRBV21-1 and TRBJ2-7. TRBV21-1 is noted as a pseudogene. CDR3 length: 16 residues. DNA of the CDR3: TGTGCCAGCAGCAAAGCGCAGAGGGACGTGGCCTACGAGCAGTACTTC. The encoded protein is CASSKAQRDVAYEQYF.

This clone showed up just once. V gene TRBV20-1 combines with J gene TRBJ2-3, with D perhaps matching TRBD2 (6 bases). V was clipped by 5 bases and J by 13 bases, with 16 bases between them. This CDR3 has 11 amino acids. Germline loops: CDR1 DFQATT, CDR2 SNEGSKA (reference sequence). The CDR3 sequence: CSAGDWNEKYF. The CDR3 DNA is TGCAGTGCTGGGGACTGGAATGAGAAGTATTTT.

The V call is TRBV2, the J call TRBJ2-3; TRBD1 agrees at 9 bases. The CDR3 totals 15 residues. The germline gives CDR1 SNHLY, CDR2 FYNNEI. V trimming: 7 bases; J trimming: 0 bases; junction bases outside the gene matches: 5. The CDR3: CASNPTGGSTDTQYF. For the CDR3, the DNA is TGTGCCAGCAATCCGACAGGGGGGAGCACAGATACGCAGTATTTT. Combining the CDR3 with reference TRBV2 and TRBJ2-3 gives the whole variable domain EPEVTQTPSHQVTQMGQEVILRCVPISNHLYFYWYRQILGQKVEFLVSFYNNEISEKSEIFDDQFSVERPDGSNFTLKIRSTKLEDSAMYFCASNPTGGSTDTQYFGPGTRLTVL.

The CDR3 DNA reads as TGTGCCAGCAGCCAAGTTATTACAGGGGCTAACTATGGCTACACCTTC. Protein: CASSQVITGANYGYTF. The V call is TRBV4-2, the J call TRBJ1-2; 7 bases are shared with TRBD1. CDR3 length: 16 amino acids. The trim removed 1 base at V and 0 bases at J, leaving 5 bases unmatched. From germline, CDR1 is LGHNA and CDR2 YNFKEQ.

The rearrangement links TRBV5-1 to TRBJ2-7; a weak D match, TRBD1 (6 bases). Germline V gene data show CDR1 as SGHRS and CDR2 as YFSETQ. With 4 bases removed from V and 0 bases from J, the gap between germline ends came to 11 bases. The CDR3 covers 14 residues. CDR3 loop: CASSKDSFSYEQYF. Here the CDR3 DNA reads TGCGCCAGCAGCAAGGACAGCTTCTCCTACGAGCAGTACTTC.

The chain uses TRBV28 and TRBJ2-5; D may correspond to TRBD1 or TRBD2 (6 bases each). Germline CDR1 and CDR2: MDHEN and SYDVKM. The CDR3 runs to 16 residues. The V end was cut by 3 bases, the J end by 1 base, with 15 bases between. CDR3 sequence reads: CASSFGGNPGQETQYF. In DNA form, the CDR3 reads TGTGCCAGCAGTTTCGGGGGCAATCCTGGCCAAGAGACCCAGTACTTC.

The V gene is TRBV28, the J gene TRBJ1-2; TRBD1 might be the D (6 bases). In germline, CDR1 is MDHEN, CDR2 SYDVKM. V lost 4 bases to trimming and J lost 1 base, with 10 bases between them. CDR3 length: 14 residues. The CDR3 region has the DNA TGTGCCAGCAGTTCCTCCAGGGGTAACTATGGCTACACCTTC. It yields the protein CASSSSRGNYGYTF.

This clone was recorded only once. This chain links TRBV5-6 with TRBJ1-1; 7 bases agree with TRBD1. V gave up 3 bases and J gave up 4 bases; unmatched junction bases: 21. This CDR3 is built from 19 residues. Germline V lookup: CDR1 SGHDT, CDR2 YYEEEE. The CDR3 sequence is CASSWVTGRWYRSSTEAFF. The CDR3 coding sequence is TGTGCCAGCAGCTGGGTGACAGGGCGATGGTATCGATCGAGCACTGAAGCTTTCTTT.